The 22 T cell receptor beta chains presented below share a single source sample, sequenced in a study of T cells after yellow fever vaccination. Each CDR3 protein is one row after TCRdb ran MiXCR on the 5' RACE reads. The sample lists under 350,000 distinct CDR3 sequences; approximately 4% were seen once. This specimen consisted of PBMCs, obtained 5 days after the yellow fever booster vaccination. These receptors all come from a man between 18 and 35 years old who received the YFV17D yellow fever vaccine.

This clonotype was counted only a few times. J is TRBJ2-5 and V is TRBV5-5, with D perhaps matching TRBD1 (6 bases). V lost 2 bases, J lost 7 bases, and 12 bases lay in between. The CDR3 spans 13 residues. Germline V gene sequence: CDR1 SGHKS, CDR2 YYEKEE (reference sequence). CDR3 sequence: CASSFDGGGTQYF. The CDR3 bases are TGTGCCAGCAGCTTTGATGGGGGCGGGACCCAGTACTTC.

This clonotype appeared a few times. The chain has TRBV5-1 and TRBJ2-5; 7 nucleotides line up with TRBD1. Germline-derived CDR1 and CDR2 are SGHRS and YFSETQ. The CDR3 loop spans 16 amino acids. The V gene end was trimmed by 4 bases and the J gene end by 5 bases; junction bases not matched to a gene: 14. This CDR3 reads CASSSGQAKRGETQYF. CDR3 nucleotide sequence: TGCGCCAGCAGCAGCGGACAGGCCAAGAGAGGGGAGACCCAGTACTTC.

This clonotype occurred a few times. This chain connects TRBV5-1 to TRBJ2-1; possibly TRBD1 for D (7 bases). This CDR3 region has 14 residues. Germline CDR1 reads SGHRS; CDR2 reads YFSETQ. Trimming took 3 bases from V and 4 from J, leaving 11 bases between them. CDR3 in DNA: TGCGCCAGCAGCTGGCGGGACAGTTACAATGAGCAGTTCTTC. Translating gives CASSWRDSYNEQFF.

In this sample, this clonotype turned up a few times. The V and J genes are TRBV5-6 and TRBJ2-2; D not certain. The CDR3 contains 11 residues. The germline gives CDR1 SGHDT, CDR2 YYEEEE. V was clipped by 2 bases and J by 7 bases, with 3 bases between them. CDR3 DNA sequence: TGTGCCAGCAGCTTCGTCGGGGAGCTGTTTTTT. It codes for CASSFVGELFF.

This clonotype was counted at least ten times. The chain joins TRBV5-1 to TRBJ1-4; D is ambiguous. The CDR3 loop spans 14 amino acids. Trimming left V 2 bases short and J 5 bases short, with 10 bases between. Germline V gene lookup returns CDR1 SGHRS and CDR2 YFSETQ. The CDR3 DNA reads as TGCGCCAGCAGCTTTCAGTTTAACAATGAAAAACTGTTTTTT. It encodes CASSFQFNNEKLFF.

Only a few counts were recorded for this clonotype. The rearrangement uses TRBV5-1 and TRBJ1-6, with a tentative D call TRBD1 (6 bases). V lost 4 bases and J 5 bases, leaving 13 bases between the germline ends. Germline V lookup: CDR1 SGHRS, CDR2 YFSETQ. This CDR3 is 15 amino acids long. This chain's CDR3 is CASSGQPNDNSPLHF. The CDR3 nucleotides read TGCGCCAGCAGCGGACAGCCGAACGATAATTCACCCCTCCACTTT.

This clonotype was detected only a few times. The chain couples TRBV4-3 to TRBJ2-2; D is unclear. The ends were cut back, 0 bases at V and 1 base at J, with 9 bases in the middle. Germline V CDR1 and CDR2: LGHNA, YSLEER. This CDR3 contains 16 residues. The CDR3 coding sequence is TGCGCCAGCAGCCAAGAGGTGGTAGTGAACACCGGGGAGCTGTTTTTT. Residues: CASSQEVVVNTGELFF.

This clonotype was detected a few times. The V gene is TRBV4-1, the J gene TRBJ1-1, with a tentative D call TRBD1 (6 bases). There are 13 residues in the CDR3. The ends were cut back, 4 bases at V and 5 bases at J, with 11 bases in the middle. CDR1 and CDR2 from the germline V gene are MGHRA and YSYEKL. DNA of the CDR3: TGCGCCAGCAGCCCAACAGGGCTAACTGAAGCTTTCTTT. Protein sequence: CASSPTGLTEAFF.

This clonotype was counted at least ten times. The genes are TRBV29-1 and TRBJ2-5; 7 bases fit TRBD1. After removal of 2 bases from V and 9 bases from J, the junction contained 6 bases not matched to a gene. The CDR3 contains 12 residues. Germline lookup yields CDR1 SQVTM and CDR2 ANQGSEA. The CDR3 loop reads CSVERGLGAQYF. The CDR3 DNA follows: TGCAGCGTTGAAAGGGGGCTGGGGGCCCAGTACTTC.

This clonotype appeared a few times. V is TRBV24-1 and J is TRBJ2-1; 7 nucleotides agree with TRBD2. The CDR3 sequence is 18 residues long. The germline V gene encodes CDR1 KGHDR and CDR2 SFDVKD. V gave up 3 bases and J gave up 10 bases; unmatched junction bases: 20. CDR3 region: CATSDRLEAGGTGGEQFF. CDR3 in DNA: TGTGCCACCAGTGATAGGTTGGAGGCAGGCGGGACCGGGGGGGAGCAGTTCTTC.

There are a few counts of this clonotype. The chain recombines TRBV19 with TRBJ1-1; weak D call: TRBD1 (5 bases). The V end lost 4 bases, the J end lost 1 base, and 19 bases lay between the germline ends. CDR1 and CDR2 from the germline V gene are LNHDA and SQIVND (reference sequence). This CDR3 has 17 amino acids. Here the CDR3 reads CASSKWDRLGPNTEAFF. CDR3 DNA sequence: TGTGCCAGTAGTAAATGGGACCGACTGGGCCCGAACACTGAAGCTTTCTTT.

This clonotype was seen ten or more times. This chain connects TRBV5-8 to TRBJ1-2; 8 positions match TRBD1. Germline V lookup: CDR1 SGHTS, CDR2 YDEGEE. V lost 4 bases, J lost 0 bases, and 17 bases stayed unmatched. The CDR3 loop spans 19 amino acids. CDR3 protein: CASSPRLDRGRVANYGYTF. For the CDR3, the DNA is TGTGCCAGCAGCCCTAGACTCGACAGGGGCCGAGTTGCTAACTATGGCTACACCTTC.

The CDR3 coding sequence is TGTGCCATCAGTGAATATTCTAGCGGGGGGGCGGATACGCAGTATTTT. Translated, it gives CAISEYSSGGADTQYF. The V call is TRBV10-3, the J call TRBJ2-3; 12 bases are a match to TRBD2. V trimming: 3 bases; J trimming: 6 bases; junction bases outside the gene matches: 7. The CDR3 consists of 16 residues. Germline CDR1 is ENHRY and CDR2 is SYGVKD.

This clonotype has only a few counts. The CDR3 DNA reads TGCGCCAGCAGCCAAGATCACAGGCGCTCCAATCAGCCCCAGCATTTT. Translating gives CASSQDHRRSNQPQHF. The V call is TRBV4-1, the J call TRBJ1-5; D may be TRBD1 (5 bases). Trimming shortened V by 0 bases and J by 3 bases, and 12 bases separated the two germline ends. In germline, CDR1 is MGHRA, CDR2 YSYEKL. This CDR3 has 16 residues.

V usage is TRBV7-2 and J usage is TRBJ2-3, with 14 nucleotides matching TRBD2. Trimming took 4 bases from V and 7 from J; bases not matched to a gene: 4. The CDR3 extends over 15 amino acids. Germline V gene sequence: CDR1 SGHTA, CDR2 FQGNSA. In DNA, the CDR3 is TGTGCCAGCAGCTCGGGACTAGCGGGGGCCCATACGCAGTATTTT. Amino acid sequence: CASSSGLAGAHTQYF.

This clonotype has just a few counts. J is TRBJ2-5 and V is TRBV10-3, with 7 bases fitting TRBD1. Germline CDR1 ENHRY, CDR2 SYGVKD. The CDR3 contains 11 residues. J was trimmed by 5 bases and V by 6 bases; bases with no gene match: 0. CDR3 loop: CAIRTGETQYF. CDR3 DNA: TGTGCCATCAGGACAGGGGAGACCCAGTACTTC.

The CDR3 nucleotides are TGCGCCAGCAGCCAAGATTCGGGGGGCAGGGATAATTCACCCCTCCACTTT. It yields the protein CASSQDSGGRDNSPLHF. The genes are TRBV4-1 and TRBJ1-6, with D perhaps TRBD1 (6 bases). The CDR3 loop spans 17 amino acids. The V end was cut by 0 bases, the J end by 5 bases, with 14 bases between. Germline loops: CDR1 MGHRA, CDR2 YSYEKL.

This clonotype has just a few counts. V and J are TRBV5-1 and TRBJ2-7, with D possibly being TRBD2 (6 bases). The CDR3 is 17 amino acids. Trimming pared 4 bases from V and 5 bases from J, leaving 25 bases between. Germline V gene data show CDR1 as SGHRS and CDR2 as YFSETQ. The CDR3 loop is CASSPVGLAGNLNEQYF. CDR3 nucleotide sequence: TGCGCCAGCAGCCCGGTGGGTCTGGCGGGGAATCTGAACGAGCAGTACTTC.

This clonotype was counted only a few times. The V and J genes are TRBV5-5 and TRBJ2-6; D not resolved. Trimming removed 3 bases from V and 1 base from J, with 8 bases in between. Germline assignment: CDR1 SGHKS and CDR2 YYEKEE (reference sequence). The CDR3 totals 15 residues. This CDR3 is CASSYPESGANVLTF. The CDR3 DNA follows: TGTGCCAGCAGCTACCCGGAGTCTGGGGCCAACGTCCTGACTTTC. Full variable domain (missing parts from reference TRBV5-5 and TRBJ2-6): DAGVTQSPTHLIKTRGQQVTLRCSPISGHKSVSWYQQVLGQGPQFIFQYYEKEERGRGNFPDRFSARQFPNYSSELNVNALLLGDSALYLCASSYPESGANVLTFGAGSRLTVL.

This clonotype turned up a few times. V is TRBV11-2 and J is TRBJ2-4; D remains ambiguous. Germline V gene sequence: CDR1 SGHAT, CDR2 FQNNGV. This CDR3 spans 14 amino acids. V was shortened by 3 bases and J by 0 bases, with 6 bases between the two germline ends. CDR3 protein: CASSFHVAKNIQYF. CDR3 bases: TGTGCCAGCAGCTTCCACGTAGCCAAAAACATTCAGTACTTC.

The chain carries TRBV29-1 and TRBJ1-1; D perhaps matches TRBD1 (6 bases). The V and J ends lost 4 bases and 0 bases respectively, with 12 bases between them. CDR1 is SQVTM and CDR2 is ANQGSEA in the germline V gene. The CDR3 covers 14 residues. Here the CDR3 DNA reads TGCAGCGTTGTGACCGGGGGCTTGAACACTGAAGCTTTCTTT. Translated: CSVVTGGLNTEAFF.

This clonotype was picked up a small number of times. The chain has TRBV7-2 and TRBJ2-7; D gene unclear. CDR1 and CDR2 (germline): SGHTA, FQGNSA. The CDR3 sequence is 15 residues long. V was pared by 5 bases and J by 0 bases, with 14 bases between. CDR3 amino acids: CASSADFTSSYEQYF. For the CDR3, the DNA is TGTGCCAGCAGCGCAGACTTTACGAGCTCCTACGAGCAGTACTTC. The variable domain in full, completed from reference TRBV7-2 and TRBJ2-7, reads GAGVSQSPSNKVTEKGKDVELRCDPISGHTALYWYRQSLGQGLEFLIYFQGNSAPDKSGLPSDRFSAERTGGSVSTLTIQRTQQEDSAVYLCASSADFTSSYEQYFGPGTRLTVT.